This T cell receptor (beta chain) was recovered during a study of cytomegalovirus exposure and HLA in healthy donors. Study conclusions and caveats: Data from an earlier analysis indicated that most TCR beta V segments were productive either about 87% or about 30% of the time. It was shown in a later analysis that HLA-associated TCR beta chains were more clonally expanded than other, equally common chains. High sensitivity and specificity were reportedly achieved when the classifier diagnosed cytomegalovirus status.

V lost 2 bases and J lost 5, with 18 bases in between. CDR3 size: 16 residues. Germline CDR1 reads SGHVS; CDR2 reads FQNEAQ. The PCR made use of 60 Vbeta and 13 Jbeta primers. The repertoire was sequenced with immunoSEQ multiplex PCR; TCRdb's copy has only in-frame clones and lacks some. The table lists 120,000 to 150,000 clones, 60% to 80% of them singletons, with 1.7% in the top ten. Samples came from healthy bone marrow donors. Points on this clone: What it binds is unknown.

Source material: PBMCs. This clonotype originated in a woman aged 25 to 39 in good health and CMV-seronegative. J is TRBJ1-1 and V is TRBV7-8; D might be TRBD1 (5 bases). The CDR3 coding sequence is TGTGCCAGCAGCTTACTAAAAGGGGCGGCTGGAACTGAAGCTTTCTTT. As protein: CASSLLKGAAGTEAFF. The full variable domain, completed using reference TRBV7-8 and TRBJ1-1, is GAGVSQSPRYKVAKRGQDVALRCDPISGHVSLFWYQQALGQGPEFLTYFQNEAQLDKSGLPSDRFFAERPEGSVSTLKIQRTQQEDSAVYLCASSLLKGAAGTEAFFGQGTRLTVV.